This T cell receptor beta chain came from a study of shared clonotypes between healthy human individuals (dated by TCRdb to the early 2020s). Turning to the overall study: A few men and a couple of women, aged 18 to 49 years, made up the cohort. To estimate repertoire size and how much clonotypes are shared between individuals, the study performed deep sequencing of blood TCR repertoires from 4 to 6 healthy adults. To increase sequencing depth and limit assay-specific biases, TCR repertoire library preparation and sequencing were carried out by different laboratories using diverse techniques. Each donor's leukapheresis produced roughly between roughly 0.85 and 9.5 billion PBMCs. Study-wide findings and limitations: Sampling was limited to blood, and TCR repertoires in tissue likely differ from TCR repertoires in blood. Pairwise subsampling indicated that sequencing depth was expected to affect the degree of clonotype sharing among donors. The genetic and exposure-history diversity represented was limited by the small number of donors.

Concerning this clone: Its antigen has not been determined. Per-base qualities were not stored, and no clone one base away is much larger.

Using the deep immunoSEQ assay, TCR CDR3 regions were amplified from genomic DNA by multiplex PCR. Extracted genomic DNA from each cell subset was spread evenly across all wells of several immunoSEQ 96-well plates, with each plate serving as a replicate. For unsorted PBMC, each replicate PCR was loaded with approximately 300 ng genomic DNA, equivalent to about 30,000 T cell genomes. Genomic DNA from unsorted PBMC was sequenced over ten immunoSEQ deep assay plates. Purified libraries were measured with a Qubit 3.0 fluorometer, size-checked on a Bioanalyzer 2100, and measured again with the KAPA Library Quantification kit. A separate single-read 150-cycle Illumina NextSeq 550 flow cell was used to sequence each immunoSEQ 96-well plate. In the source study's methods: The immunoSEQ output contained only junctional sequences without quality scores, so filtering could not match that applied to full-length reads. To assign V/J genes and CDR3, sequences were annotated against IMGT germline references using PyIR, a Python wrapper for IgBLAST v1.9. Reads were filtered out if the reads had weak V/J assignments (E-value above 1e-6), no CDR3, stop codons, out-of-frame junctions, or ambiguous translated residues. A V3J clonotype was defined by an identical inferred V gene, J gene, and CDR3 amino acid sequence. Percentage overlap between repertoires was calculated by dividing the number of shared unique clonotypes by the size of the smaller repertoire. Repertoire richness was assessed with RTK rarefaction, the Chao1 estimator, and Recon v2.1 estimates of unobserved clonotypes. TCRdb's version of the immuneACCESS table is confined to in-frame rearrangements and falls short of the full clone set. An unresolved V gene accounts for under half of the shortfall where checked; the remainder is of unknown origin. Clone size and the V and J calls come from that table; the DNA yielded D and trimming. Recorded for this sample are 450,000 to 500,000 clones; over 75% of them occurred a single time. The ten most abundant clones make up over 9.5% of the sample.

From V the trimming removes 1 base and from J it removes 3 bases, while the gene matches leave 3 bases of the junction unaccounted for. The CDR3 has 15 amino acids, counting the end cysteine and phenylalanine. Just CDR3 DNA is preserved here, 45 bases in frame from base 1. Reading the germline V gene gives CDR1 SNHLY and CDR2 FYNNEI. The donors were healthy, HIV-negative adults with no recently reported acute infections or vaccinations. Every donor was a Caucasian adult living in Nashville, Tennessee, USA. For unsorted samples, some 90 million PBMCs were counted and genomic DNA was extracted with the QIAamp DNA Blood Mini kit. After blood collection by leukapheresis, PBMCs were isolated using Ficoll-Histopaque density gradient centrifugation and then cryopreserved in the vapor phase of liquid nitrogen.

Sequencing was done on a sample of PBMCs. The V gene is TRBV2 and the J gene is TRBJ2-7, with TRBD1 matching 10 junction bases. This TCR was recovered from a woman in her thirties or forties in good health. Some clones in this sample may be carry-over from other donors' samples. The nucleotide sequence is given as TGTGCCAGCAGTGAAGGGGGACAGGGGTACTACGAGCAGTACTTC. This codes for CASSEGGQGYYEQYF.